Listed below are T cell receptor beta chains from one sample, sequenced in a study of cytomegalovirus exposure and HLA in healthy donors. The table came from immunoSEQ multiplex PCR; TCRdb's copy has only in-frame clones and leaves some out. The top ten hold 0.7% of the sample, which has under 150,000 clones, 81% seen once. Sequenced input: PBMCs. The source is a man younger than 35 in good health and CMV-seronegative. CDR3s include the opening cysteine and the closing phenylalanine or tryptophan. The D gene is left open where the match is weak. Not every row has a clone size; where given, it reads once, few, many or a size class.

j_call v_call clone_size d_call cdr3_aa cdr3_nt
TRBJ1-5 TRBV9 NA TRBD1 CASSVTDRAPSQPQHF TGTGCCAGCAGCGTAACGGACAGGGCCCCCAGTCAGCCCCAGCATTTT
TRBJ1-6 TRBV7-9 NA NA CATHRDYNSPLHF TGTGCCACACACAGGGATTATAATTCACCCCTCCACTTT
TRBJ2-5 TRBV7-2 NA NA CASSPGQETQYF TGTGCCAGCAGCCCAGGCCAAGAGACCCAGTACTTC
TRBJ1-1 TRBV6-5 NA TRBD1 CASSLQGRITEAFF TGTGCCAGCAGTTTACAGGGGCGGATCACTGAAGCTTTCTTT
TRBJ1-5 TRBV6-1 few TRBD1 CASSIGTGGTQPQHF TGTGCCAGCAGTATTGGGACAGGGGGAACCCAGCCCCAGCATTTT
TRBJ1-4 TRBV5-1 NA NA CASSLGGGSGQEKLFF TGCGCCAGCAGCTTGGGGGGAGGATCGGGTCAGGAAAAACTGTTTTTT
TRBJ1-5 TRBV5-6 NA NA CASSEGGEFHQPQHF TGTGCCAGCAGCGAAGGCGGGGAGTTCCATCAGCCCCAGCATTTT
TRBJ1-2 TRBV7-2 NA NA CASSPSPSLEGYTF TGTGCCAGCAGCCCCTCGCCCTCTTTGGAGGGCTACACCTTC
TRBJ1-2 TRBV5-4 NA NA CASSRSTDNNYGYTF TGTGCCAGCAGCCGATCGACAGACAACAACTATGGCTACACCTTC
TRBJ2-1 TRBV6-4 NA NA CASTKGGLAYNEQFF TGTGCCAGCACTAAGGGGGGGCTAGCCTACAATGAGCAGTTCTTC
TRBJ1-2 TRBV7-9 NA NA CASRYPSQGTGYTF TGTGCCAGCAGATATCCCTCTCAGGGTACTGGCTACACCTTC
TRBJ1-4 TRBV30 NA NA CAWSRQGWEKLFF TGTGCCTGGAGCCGGCAGGGGTGGGAAAAACTGTTTTTT
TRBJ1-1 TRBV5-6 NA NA CASSSAVPARAFF TGTGCCAGCAGCTCGGCGGTCCCGGCCCGAGCTTTCTTT
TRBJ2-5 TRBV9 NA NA CASSGRGTQYF TGTGCCAGCAGCGGAAGGGGGACCCAGTACTTC
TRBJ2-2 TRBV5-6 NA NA CASSVAGRGVTGELFF TGTGCCAGCAGCGTGGCGGGCAGGGGGGTCACCGGGGAGCTGTTTTTT
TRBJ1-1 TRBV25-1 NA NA CASSETGYTEAFF TGTGCCAGCAGTGAAACCGGGTACACTGAAGCTTTCTTT
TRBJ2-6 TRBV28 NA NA CASSLLPLNSGANVLTF TGTGCCAGCAGCCTGTTGCCCCTAAACTCTGGGGCCAACGTCCTGACTTTC
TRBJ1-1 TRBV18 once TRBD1 CASSPTTTGLLAMNTEAFF TGTGCCAGCTCACCAACGACGACAGGGCTTTTGGCAATGAACACTGAAGCTTTCTTT
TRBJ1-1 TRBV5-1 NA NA CASSKDLEGAFF TGCGCCAGCAGCAAGGACCTTGAGGGAGCTTTCTTT
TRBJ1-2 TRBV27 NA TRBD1 CASSFTGGPNNYGYTF TGTGCCAGCAGTTTTACAGGGGGCCCGAATAACTATGGCTACACCTTC
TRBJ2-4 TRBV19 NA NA CASKLIAKNIQYF TGTGCCAGTAAGCTAATAGCCAAAAACATTCAGTACTTC
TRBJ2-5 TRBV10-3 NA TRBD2 CAISPAGLAGSSRSETQYF TGTGCCATCAGTCCCGCGGGACTAGCGGGGTCATCTCGGTCCGAGACCCAGTACTTC
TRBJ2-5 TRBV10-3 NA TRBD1 CAISESPSSGGGETQYF TGTGCCATCAGTGAGAGCCCCTCATCAGGGGGCGGGGAGACCCAGTACTTC
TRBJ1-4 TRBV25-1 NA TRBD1 CASSEADRGAKLFF TGTGCCAGCAGTGAGGCCGACAGGGGAGCAAAACTGTTTTTT
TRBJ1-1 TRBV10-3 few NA CAIMGAGDTEAFF TGTGCCATCATGGGCGCAGGGGACACTGAAGCTTTCTTT
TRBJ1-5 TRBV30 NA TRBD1 CAWSSTGQETNQPQHF TGTGCCTGGAGTTCTACCGGACAGGAGACTAATCAGCCCCAGCATTTT
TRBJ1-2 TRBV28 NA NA CASSLSHRFQAGYTF TGTGCCAGCAGTTTATCCCACAGGTTTCAAGCTGGCTACACCTTC
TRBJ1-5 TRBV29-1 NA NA CSVSGRNQPQHF TGCAGCGTGTCCGGGAGAAATCAGCCCCAGCATTTT
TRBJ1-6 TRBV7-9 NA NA CASSLNRHEDSPLHF TGTGCCAGCAGCTTAAACAGGCACGAAGATTCACCCCTCCACTTT
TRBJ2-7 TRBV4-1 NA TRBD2 CASSQGAGGVRRYEQYF TGCGCCAGCAGCCAAGGAGCGGGGGGAGTTCGGAGGTACGAGCAGTACTTC
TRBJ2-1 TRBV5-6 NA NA CASSLSPGNEQFF TGTGCCAGCAGCTTGTCTCCCGGCAATGAGCAGTTCTTC
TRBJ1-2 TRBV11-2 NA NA CASSLDRHYGYTF TGTGCCAGCAGCTTAGATCGTCACTATGGCTACACCTTC
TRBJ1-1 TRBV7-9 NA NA CASSLFYGTEAFF TGTGCCAGCAGCTTATTTTACGGGACAGAAGCTTTCTTT
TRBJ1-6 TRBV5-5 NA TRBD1 CASESTGAYNSPLHF TGTGCCAGCGAATCGACAGGGGCCTATAATTCACCCCTCCACTTT
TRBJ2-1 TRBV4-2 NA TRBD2 CASSQDIAGGPWGEQFF TGTGCCAGCAGCCAAGATATAGCGGGGGGGCCTTGGGGTGAGCAGTTCTTC
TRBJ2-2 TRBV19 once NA CASSGPAGNTGELFF TGTGCCAGTAGTGGGCCAGCGGGGAACACCGGGGAGCTGTTTTTT
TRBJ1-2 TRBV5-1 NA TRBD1 CASSFAGQESNGYTF TGCGCCAGCAGCTTCGCGGGACAGGAGTCCAATGGCTACACCTTC
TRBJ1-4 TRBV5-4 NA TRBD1 CASSHGQGDEKLFF TGTGCCAGCAGCCACGGACAGGGAGATGAAAAACTGTTTTTT
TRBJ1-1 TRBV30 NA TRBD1 CAWAGQLNTEAFF TGTGCCTGGGCGGGACAGCTGAACACTGAAGCTTTCTTT
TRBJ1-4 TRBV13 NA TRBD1 CASSLGDRVEKLFF TGTGCCAGCAGCTTAGGAGACAGGGTGGAAAAACTGTTTTTT
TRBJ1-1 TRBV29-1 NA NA CSVDSLLGDEAFF TGCAGCGTTGACTCGTTGCTGGGCGATGAAGCTTTCTTT
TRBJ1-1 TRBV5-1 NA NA CASSLGVGRISGNTEAFF TGCGCCAGCAGCTTGGGGGTGGGGCGAATTTCTGGGAACACTGAAGCTTTCTTT
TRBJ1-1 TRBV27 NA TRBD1 CASSFSTGKSGEAFF TGTGCCAGCAGTTTCTCGACAGGGAAGTCTGGTGAAGCTTTCTTT
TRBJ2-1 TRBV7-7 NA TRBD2 CASSRTSGGPLGDEQFF TGTGCCAGCAGCCGGACTAGCGGGGGACCTTTGGGCGATGAGCAGTTCTTC
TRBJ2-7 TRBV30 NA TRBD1 CAWSPIRTGGLSYEQYF TGTGCCTGGAGTCCAATACGGACAGGGGGACTCTCCTACGAGCAGTACTTC
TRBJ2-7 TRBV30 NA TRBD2 CAHSAGGGKEQYF TGTGCCCATTCGGCCGGCGGGGGGAAGGAGCAGTACTTC
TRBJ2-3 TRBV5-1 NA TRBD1 CASSLGQGIPDTQYF TGCGCCAGCAGCTTGGGACAGGGTATCCCAGATACGCAGTATTTT
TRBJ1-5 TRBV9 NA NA CASSGGSGQPQHF TGTGCCAGCAGCGGTGGGAGTGGTCAGCCCCAGCATTTT